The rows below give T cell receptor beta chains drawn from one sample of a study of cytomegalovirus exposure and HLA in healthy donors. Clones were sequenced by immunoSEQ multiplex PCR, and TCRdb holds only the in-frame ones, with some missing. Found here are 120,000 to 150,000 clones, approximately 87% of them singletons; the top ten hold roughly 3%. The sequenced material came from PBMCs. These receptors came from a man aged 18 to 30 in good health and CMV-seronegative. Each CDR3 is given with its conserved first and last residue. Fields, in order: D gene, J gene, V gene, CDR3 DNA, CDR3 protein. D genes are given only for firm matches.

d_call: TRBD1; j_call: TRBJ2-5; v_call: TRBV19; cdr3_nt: TGTGCCAGTAGCCAAGGGACAGGGGGGCAAGAGACCCAGTACTTC; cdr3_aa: CASSQGTGGQETQYF
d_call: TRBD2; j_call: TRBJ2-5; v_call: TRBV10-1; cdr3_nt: TGCGCCAGCAGCCCTAGCGGGAGAGAGACCCAGTACTTC; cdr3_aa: CASSPSGRETQYF
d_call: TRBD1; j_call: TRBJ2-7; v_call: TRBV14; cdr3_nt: TGTGCCAGCAGCCCCTACAGGGGAAGTGACGAGCAGTACTTC; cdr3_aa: CASSPYRGSDEQYF
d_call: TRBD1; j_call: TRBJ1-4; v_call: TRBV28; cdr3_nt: TGTGCCAGCAGTCTCCACCGACAGGGATCTAATGAAAAACTGTTTTTT; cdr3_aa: CASSLHRQGSNEKLFF
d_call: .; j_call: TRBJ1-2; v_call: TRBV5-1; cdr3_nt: TGCGCCAGCAGCTTGGTAGGGACTTCTGTTCGTGGCTACACCTTC; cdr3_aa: CASSLVGTSVRGYTF
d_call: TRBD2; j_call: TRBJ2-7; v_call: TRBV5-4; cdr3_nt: TGTGCCAGCAGCTCCCCGGGACTAGGTAACGAGCAGTACTTC; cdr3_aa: CASSSPGLGNEQYF
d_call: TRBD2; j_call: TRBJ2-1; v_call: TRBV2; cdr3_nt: TGTGCCAGCAGCCCCTGGGGGCTAGCGGGGGCCATGCGAGGAGAGAATGAGCAGTTCTTC; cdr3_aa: CASSPWGLAGAMRGENEQFF
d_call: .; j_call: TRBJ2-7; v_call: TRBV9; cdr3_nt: TGTGCCAGCAGCGACCCCGGGGAGGGGGGCGACTACGAGCAGTACTTC; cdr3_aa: CASSDPGEGGDYEQYF
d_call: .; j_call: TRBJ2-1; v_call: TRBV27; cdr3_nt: TGTGCCAGCAGTTTATCCGGGAGCTCCTACAATGAGCAGTTCTTC; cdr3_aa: CASSLSGSSYNEQFF
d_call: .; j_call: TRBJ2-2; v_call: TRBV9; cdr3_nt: TGTGCCAGCAGCGTAGGATCCCCGGTCCTACCCGGGGAGCTGTTTTTT; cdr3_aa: CASSVGSPVLPGELFF
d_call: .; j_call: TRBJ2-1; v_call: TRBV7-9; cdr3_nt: TGTGCCAGCAGCTTAGTTGGGGGCAGATATTACAATGAGCAGTTCTTC; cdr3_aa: CASSLVGGRYYNEQFF
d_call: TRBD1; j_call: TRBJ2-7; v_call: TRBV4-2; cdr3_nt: TGTGCCAGCAGCCTTCTAGGCCAGGGGGCATACGAGCAGTACTTC; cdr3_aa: CASSLLGQGAYEQYF
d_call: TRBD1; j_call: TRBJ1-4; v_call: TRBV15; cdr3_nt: TGTGCCACCAGCAGAGGGGACAGAGCAACTAATGAAAAACTGTTTTTT; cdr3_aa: CATSRGDRATNEKLFF
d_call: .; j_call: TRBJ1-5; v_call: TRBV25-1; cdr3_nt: TGTGCCAGCACCGGGAGTGGCGGTAATCAGCCCCAGCATTTT; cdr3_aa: CASTGSGGNQPQHF
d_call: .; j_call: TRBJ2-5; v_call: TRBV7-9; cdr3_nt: TGTGCCAGCAGCCCCAGGGGCCAAGAGACCCAGTACTTC; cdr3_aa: CASSPRGQETQYF
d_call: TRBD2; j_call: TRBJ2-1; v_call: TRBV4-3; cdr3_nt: TGCGCCAGCAGCCAAGAGAGCGGGAGTTTCAATGAGCAGTTCTTC; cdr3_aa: CASSQESGSFNEQFF
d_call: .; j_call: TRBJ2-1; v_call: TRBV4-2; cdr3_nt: TGTGCCAGCAGCCAAGATCGAGAGTGGAATGAGCAGTTCTTC; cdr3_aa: CASSQDREWNEQFF
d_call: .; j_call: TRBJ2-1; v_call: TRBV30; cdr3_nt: TGTGCCTGGAGTGGGGCAGGACAGAATGAGCAGTTCTTC; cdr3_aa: CAWSGAGQNEQFF
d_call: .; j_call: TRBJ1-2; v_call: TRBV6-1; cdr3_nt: TGTGCCAGTTGCCTCGGGGTTAGCTATGGCTACACCTTC; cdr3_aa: CASCLGVSYGYTF
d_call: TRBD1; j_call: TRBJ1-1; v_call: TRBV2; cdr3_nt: TGTGCCAACGAGAGACAGGGGAACACTGAAGCTTTCTTT; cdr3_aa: CANERQGNTEAFF
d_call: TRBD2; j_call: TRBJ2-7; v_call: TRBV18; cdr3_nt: TGTGCCAGCTCACCACCAGGGAGGGCACTCTACGAGCAGTACTTC; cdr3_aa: CASSPPGRALYEQYF
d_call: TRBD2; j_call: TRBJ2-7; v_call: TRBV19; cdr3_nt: TGTGCCAGTAGTCCCTACTTGGGGGAGGGGCCCTACGAGCAGTACTTC; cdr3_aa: CASSPYLGEGPYEQYF
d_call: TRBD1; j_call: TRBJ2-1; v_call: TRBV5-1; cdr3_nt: TGCGCCAGCAGCCAAAGGACAGGGGGCGGGAATGAGCAGTTCTTC; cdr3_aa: CASSQRTGGGNEQFF
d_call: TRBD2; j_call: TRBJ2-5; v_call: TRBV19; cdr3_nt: TGTGCCAGTAGTATGGACTTGGGACTAGCGGGATCGAGACGAGAGACCCAGTACTTC; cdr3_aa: CASSMDLGLAGSRRETQYF